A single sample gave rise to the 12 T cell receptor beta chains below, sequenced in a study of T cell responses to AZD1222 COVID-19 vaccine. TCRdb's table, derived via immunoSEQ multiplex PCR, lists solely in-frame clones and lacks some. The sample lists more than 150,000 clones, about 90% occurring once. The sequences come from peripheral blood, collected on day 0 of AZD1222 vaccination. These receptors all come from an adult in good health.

The CDR3 DNA follows: TGTGCCAGCAGCTTAGGCACAGGGGACGAGCAGTACTTC. Protein product: CASSLGTGDEQYF. This chain joins TRBV11-2 and TRBJ2-7; TRBD1 aligns across 7 bases. CDR3 size: 13 residues. Germline CDR1 reads SGHAT; CDR2 reads FQNNGV. The V segment lost 1 base and the J segment 5 bases; nucleotides outside the gene matches: 2.

The CDR3 region is CASSKGYNSPLHF. The DNA for the CDR3 is TGTGCCAGCAGTAAGGGGTATAATTCACCCCTCCACTTT. The chain uses TRBV28 and TRBJ1-6; D may be TRBD1 (5 bases). Germline-derived CDR1 and CDR2 are MDHEN and SYDVKM. The CDR3 runs 13 residues. The ends were cut back, 5 bases at V and 4 bases at J, with 6 bases in the middle.

CDR3 residues: CASSLVGGSNYGYTF. As DNA, the CDR3 is TGTGCCAGCAGCTTGGTAGGGGGCTCTAACTATGGCTACACCTTC. The rearrangement joins TRBV5-6 to TRBJ1-2, with 7 bases fitting TRBD1. Trimming removed 0 bases from V and 0 bases from J; junction bases left unmatched: 2. The CDR3 consists of 15 residues. CDR1 and CDR2 from the germline V gene are SGHDT and YYEEEE. The full variable domain, with the rest looked up from reference TRBV5-6 and TRBJ1-2, is DAGVTQSPTHLIKTRGQQVTLRCSPKSGHDTVSWYQQALGQGPQFIFQYYEEEERQRGNFPDRFSGHQFPNYSSELNVNALLLGDSALYLCASSLVGGSNYGYTFGSGTRLTVV.

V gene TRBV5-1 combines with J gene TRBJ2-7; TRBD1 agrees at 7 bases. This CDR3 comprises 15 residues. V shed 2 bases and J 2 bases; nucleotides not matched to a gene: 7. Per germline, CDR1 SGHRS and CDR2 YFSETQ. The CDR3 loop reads CASSLGMGTAYEQYF. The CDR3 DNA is TGCGCCAGCAGCTTAGGGATGGGGACAGCCTACGAGCAGTACTTC. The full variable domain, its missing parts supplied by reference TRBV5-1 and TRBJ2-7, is KAGVTQTPRYLIKTRGQQVTLSCSPISGHRSVSWYQQTPGQGLQFLFEYFSETQRNKGNFPGRFSGRQFSNSRSEMNVSTLELGDSALYLCASSLGMGTAYEQYFGPGTRLTVT.

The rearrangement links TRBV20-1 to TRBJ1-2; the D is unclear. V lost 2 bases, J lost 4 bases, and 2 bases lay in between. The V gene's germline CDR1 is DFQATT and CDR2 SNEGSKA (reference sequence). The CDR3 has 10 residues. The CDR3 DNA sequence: TGCAGTGCTAGAATCTATGGCTACACCTTC. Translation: CSARIYGYTF.

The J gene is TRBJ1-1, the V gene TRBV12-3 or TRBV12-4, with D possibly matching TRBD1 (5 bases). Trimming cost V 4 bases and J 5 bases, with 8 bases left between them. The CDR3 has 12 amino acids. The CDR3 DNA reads TGTGCCAGCAGTTCCGGGACGACTGAAGCTTTCTTT. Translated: CASSSGTTEAFF.

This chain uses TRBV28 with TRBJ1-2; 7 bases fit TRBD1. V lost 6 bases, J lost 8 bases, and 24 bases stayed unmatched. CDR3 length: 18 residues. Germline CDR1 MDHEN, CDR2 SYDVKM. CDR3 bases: TGTGCCAGCAGACTTGCCCTAATGAGGGGAGGGGGCAGAGGCGGCTACACCTTC. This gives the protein CASRLALMRGGGRGGYTF.

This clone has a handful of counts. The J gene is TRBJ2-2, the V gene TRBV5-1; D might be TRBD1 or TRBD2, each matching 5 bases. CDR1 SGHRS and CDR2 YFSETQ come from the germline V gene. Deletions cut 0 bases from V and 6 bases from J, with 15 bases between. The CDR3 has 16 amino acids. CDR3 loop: CASSLGANLGAGELFF. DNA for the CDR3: TGCGCCAGCAGCTTGGGGGCGAACTTGGGGGCCGGGGAGCTGTTTTTT.

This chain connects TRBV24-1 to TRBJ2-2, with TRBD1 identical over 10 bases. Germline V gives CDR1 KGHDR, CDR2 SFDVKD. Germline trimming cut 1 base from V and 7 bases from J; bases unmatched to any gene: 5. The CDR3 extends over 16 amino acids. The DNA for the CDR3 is TGTGCCACCAGTGATTTACCGGGACAGGGGTTCGGGGAGCTGTTTTTT. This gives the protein CATSDLPGQGFGELFF.

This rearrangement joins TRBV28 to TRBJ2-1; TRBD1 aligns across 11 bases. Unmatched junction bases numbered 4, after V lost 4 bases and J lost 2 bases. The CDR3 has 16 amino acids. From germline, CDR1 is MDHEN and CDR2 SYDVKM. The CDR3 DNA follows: TGTGCCAGCAGTTCCGGGGGACAGGGGGCCTACAATGAGCAGTTCTTC. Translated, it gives CASSSGGQGAYNEQFF. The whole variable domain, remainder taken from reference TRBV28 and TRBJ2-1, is DVKVTQSSRYLVKRTGEKVFLECVQDMDHENMFWYRQDPGLGLRLIYFSYDVKMKEKGDIPEGYSVSREKKERFSLILESASTNQTSMYLCASSSGGQGAYNEQFFGPGTRLTVL.

CDR3 amino acids: CASSINRDTEAFF. The CDR3 coding sequence is TGTGCCAGTAGTATCAACAGGGACACTGAAGCTTTCTTT. The chain employs TRBV19 and TRBJ1-1; possibly TRBD1 for D (6 bases). Germline V gives CDR1 LNHDA, CDR2 SQIVND (reference sequence). The CDR3 runs to 13 residues. Trimming removed 3 bases from V and 3 bases from J, with 8 bases in between.

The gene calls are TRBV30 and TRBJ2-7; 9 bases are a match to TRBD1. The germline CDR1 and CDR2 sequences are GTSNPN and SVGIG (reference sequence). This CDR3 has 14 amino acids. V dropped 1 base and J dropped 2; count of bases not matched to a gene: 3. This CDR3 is CAWSEQGAAYEQYF. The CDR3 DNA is TGTGCCTGGAGTGAACAGGGGGCCGCCTACGAGCAGTACTTC.